This T cell receptor (beta chain) emerged from a study of shared clonotypes between healthy human individuals. The CDR3 spans 14 residues. Germline-derived CDR1 and CDR2 are ENHRY and SYGVKD. Trimming removed 0 bases from V and 6 bases from J, with 11 bases in between. DNA at around 200 ng, roughly 27,000 T cell genomes, went into sorted-subset replicate PCRs. TCRdb keeps only in-frame clones here, not all; method: immunoSEQ multiplex PCR. The sample includes millions of clones, 90% to 95% of them seen just once. The rearrangement joins TRBV10-3 to TRBJ1-1; no clear D gene. This sequence originates from a young man in good health. The sample was naive CD4+ T cells sorted from blood. As for subset: CD45RA+ positively selected. CDR3 amino acids: CAISESGRPAEAFF. The DNA of the CDR3 is TGTGCCATCAGTGAGTCTGGGCGCCCGGCTGAAGCTTTCTTT.